The clone carrying this TCR beta chain was recorded a few times. The sample is drawn from a study of blood T cell repertoires in COVID-19. Study information: Nucleic acid was either cDNA or gDNA, and it came from T cells, B-cell-depleted T cells, or PBMCs.

Original data processing: Reference gene primer amplification yielded estimated nucleated cell counts. Produced via immunoSEQ multiplex PCR; TCRdb's table is partial and in-frame only. The V and J calls and clone size were taken over from that table, and D and trimming were inferred from the DNA. The profile shows roughly 190,000 clones, roughly four fifths of them singletons. The germline V gene encodes CDR1 MGHRA and CDR2 YSYEKL. The V gene lost 2 bases and the J gene lost 5 bases, with 18 bases spanning the gap. The CDR3 totals 16 residues. The origin of this receptor is a human donor with acute or convalescent COVID-19. The donor label of this sample is uncertain. Sequenced material: peripheral blood. This chain uses TRBV4-1 with TRBJ1-2; D might be TRBD1 (6 bases). In nucleotides, the CDR3 is TGCGCCAGCAGCCAACCCGATGGGGGCAGGTTTTATGGCTACACCTTC. Translation: CASSQPDGGRFYGYTF.